This T cell receptor beta chain was recorded in a study of blood T cell repertoires in COVID-19. Study overall: The origin of the acute and convalescent COVID-19 samples was the United States, Italy and Spain.

Germline V lookup: CDR1 MGHRA, CDR2 YSYEKL. Trimming at V came to 0 bases and at J to 4 bases, leaving 7 bases not matched to a gene. The CDR3 is 16 amino acids. Assay used: immunoSEQ multiplex PCR; TCRdb lists only in-frame clones, some missing. The table records roughly 170,000 clones, more than 80% of them present only once. The V and J genes are TRBV4-1 and TRBJ1-2; 8 bases fit TRBD1. The clonotype originates from a man in his forties or fifties who had recovered from COVID-19. The sample taken for sequencing was PBMCs or T cells enriched from blood (not recorded which). Here the CDR3 DNA reads TGCGCCAGCAGCCAAGACGAAAGGACAGGGCCCTATGGCTACACCTTC. Its protein is CASSQDERTGPYGYTF.